This TCR beta chain was documented in a study of blood T cell repertoires in COVID-19. This clone has more than one count but fewer than ten. Original handling: Nucleated cell number was recorded as an estimate derived from reference gene primer amplification. Clones were read by immunoSEQ multiplex PCR, and TCRdb kept only the in-frame ones, dropping some. The V and J calls and clone size were taken over from that table, and D and trimming were inferred from the DNA. The sample yields roughly 140,000 clones, around 84% seen once. This CDR3 is 16 amino acids long. Germline trimming cut 0 bases from V and 2 bases from J; bases unmatched to any gene: 7. Germline CDR1 and CDR2: SGHNT and YYREEE (reference sequence).

The genes are TRBV5-4 and TRBJ2-7; TRBD1 matches at 8 bases. The sequenced material came from peripheral blood. This receptor was taken from a woman between 50 and 59 years old with acute or convalescent COVID-19. The CDR3 is CASSLGTGTGTYEQYF. DNA for the CDR3: TGTGCCAGCAGCTTGGGGACCGGGACAGGCACCTACGAGCAGTACTTC.